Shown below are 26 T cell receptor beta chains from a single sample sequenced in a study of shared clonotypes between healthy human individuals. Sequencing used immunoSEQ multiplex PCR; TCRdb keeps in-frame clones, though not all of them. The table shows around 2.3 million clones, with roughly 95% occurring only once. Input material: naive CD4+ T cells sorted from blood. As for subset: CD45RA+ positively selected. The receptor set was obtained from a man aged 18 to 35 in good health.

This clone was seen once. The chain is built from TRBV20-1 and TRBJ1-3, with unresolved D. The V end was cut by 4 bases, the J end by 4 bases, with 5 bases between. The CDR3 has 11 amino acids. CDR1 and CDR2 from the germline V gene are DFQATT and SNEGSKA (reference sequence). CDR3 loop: CSAKLGNTIYF. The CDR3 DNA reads TGCAGTGCTAAACTGGGAAACACCATATATTTT.

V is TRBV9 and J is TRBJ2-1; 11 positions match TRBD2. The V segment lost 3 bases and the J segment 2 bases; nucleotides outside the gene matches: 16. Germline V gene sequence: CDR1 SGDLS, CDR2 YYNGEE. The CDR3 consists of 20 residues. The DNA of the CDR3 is TGTGCCAGCAGCGGAGGACTAGCGGGCATTCTAGGTACGGCCTACAATGAGCAGTTCTTC. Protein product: CASSGGLAGILGTAYNEQFF.

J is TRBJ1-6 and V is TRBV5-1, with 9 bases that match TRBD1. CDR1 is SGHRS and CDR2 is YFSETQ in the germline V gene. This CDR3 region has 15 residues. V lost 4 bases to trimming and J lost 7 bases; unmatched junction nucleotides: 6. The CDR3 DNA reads TGCGCCAGCAGCGGGGGACAGGGAAAGAATTCACCCCTCCACTTT. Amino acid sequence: CASSGGQGKNSPLHF.

The CDR3: CASRHLALAGGDYEQYF. The CDR3 bases are TGTGCCAGCCGTCATCTCGCGCTAGCGGGAGGGGACTACGAGCAGTACTTC. This sequence joins TRBV27 and TRBJ2-7, with TRBD2 matching 12 bases. The trim removed 8 bases at V and 3 bases at J, leaving 14 bases unmatched. The CDR3 covers 17 residues. Germline CDR1 is MNHEY and CDR2 is SMNVEV (reference sequence).

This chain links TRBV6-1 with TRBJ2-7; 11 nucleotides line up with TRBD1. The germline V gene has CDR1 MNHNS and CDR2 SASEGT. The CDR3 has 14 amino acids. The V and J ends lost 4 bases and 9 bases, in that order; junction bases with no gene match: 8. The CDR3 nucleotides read TGTGCCAGCAGTGGGGGACAGGGGGTGGTAAGGCAGTACTTC. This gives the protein CASSGGQGVVRQYF.

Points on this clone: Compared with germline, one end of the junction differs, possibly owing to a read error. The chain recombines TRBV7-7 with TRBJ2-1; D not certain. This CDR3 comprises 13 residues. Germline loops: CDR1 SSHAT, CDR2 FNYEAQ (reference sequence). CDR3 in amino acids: CASSLGRRDEQFF. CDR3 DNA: TGTGCTAGCAGCTTAGGGCGACGGGATGAGCAGTTCTTC.

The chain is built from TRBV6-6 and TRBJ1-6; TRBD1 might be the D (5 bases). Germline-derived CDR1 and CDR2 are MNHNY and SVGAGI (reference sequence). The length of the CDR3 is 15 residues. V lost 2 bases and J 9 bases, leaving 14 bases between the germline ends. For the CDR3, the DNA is TGTGCCAGCAGTTACCATCCCGGGACCGTTTCACCCCTCCACTTT. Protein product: CASSYHPGTVSPLHF.

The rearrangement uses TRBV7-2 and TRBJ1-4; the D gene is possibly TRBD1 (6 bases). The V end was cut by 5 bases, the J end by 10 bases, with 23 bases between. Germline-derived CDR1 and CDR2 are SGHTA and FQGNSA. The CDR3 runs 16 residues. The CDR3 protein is CASSQQGHHTGGKLFF. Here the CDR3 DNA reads TGTGCCAGCAGCCAACAGGGACACCACACGGGAGGAAAACTGTTTTTT.

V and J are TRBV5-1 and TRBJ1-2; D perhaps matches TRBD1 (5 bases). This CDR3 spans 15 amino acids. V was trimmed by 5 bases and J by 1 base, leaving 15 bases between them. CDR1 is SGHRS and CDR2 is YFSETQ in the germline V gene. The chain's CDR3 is CASRTTGTGNYGYTF. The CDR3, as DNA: TGCGCCAGCAGGACTACCGGGACGGGTAACTATGGCTACACCTTC.

The CDR3 DNA is TGTGCCAGCAGTGAAGGCAGGGCTCACGAGCAGTACTTC. Translating it yields CASSEGRAHEQYF. The chain has TRBV2 and TRBJ2-7; a weak D match, TRBD1 (5 bases). This CDR3 has 13 amino acids. CDR1 is SNHLY and CDR2 is FYNNEI in the germline V gene. V was pared by 1 base and J by 5 bases, with 9 bases between.

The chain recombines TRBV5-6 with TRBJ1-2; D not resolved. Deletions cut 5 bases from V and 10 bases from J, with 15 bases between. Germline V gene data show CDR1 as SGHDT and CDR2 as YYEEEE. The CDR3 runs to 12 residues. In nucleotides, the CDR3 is TGTGCCAGCAGAGGATTTTTTCTATTCTACACCTTC. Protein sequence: CASRGFFLFYTF.

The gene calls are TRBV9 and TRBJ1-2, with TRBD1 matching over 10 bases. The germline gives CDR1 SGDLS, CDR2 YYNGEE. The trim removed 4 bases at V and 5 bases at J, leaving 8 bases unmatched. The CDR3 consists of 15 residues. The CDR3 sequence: CASSNRQGAFYGYTF. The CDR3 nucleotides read TGTGCCAGCAGCAATCGACAGGGGGCATTTTATGGCTACACCTTC.

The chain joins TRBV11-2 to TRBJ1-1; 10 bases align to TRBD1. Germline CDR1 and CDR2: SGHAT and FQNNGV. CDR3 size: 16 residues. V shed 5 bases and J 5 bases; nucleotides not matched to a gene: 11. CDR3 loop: CASSDLTGGLETEAFF. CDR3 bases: TGTGCCAGCAGCGACTTGACAGGGGGCTTGGAAACTGAAGCTTTCTTT.

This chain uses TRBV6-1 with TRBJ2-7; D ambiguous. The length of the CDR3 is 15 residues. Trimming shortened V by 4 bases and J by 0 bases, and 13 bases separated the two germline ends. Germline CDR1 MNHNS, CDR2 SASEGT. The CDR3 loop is CASSVYGLSSYEQYF. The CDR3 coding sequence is TGTGCCAGCAGTGTTTACGGGTTGAGCTCCTACGAGCAGTACTTC.

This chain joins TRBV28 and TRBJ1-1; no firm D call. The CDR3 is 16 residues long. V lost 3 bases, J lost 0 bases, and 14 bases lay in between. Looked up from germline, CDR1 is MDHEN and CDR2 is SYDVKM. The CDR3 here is CASSFRVQFLNTEAFF. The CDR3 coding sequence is TGTGCCAGCAGTTTTAGGGTGCAGTTCTTGAACACTGAAGCTTTCTTT.

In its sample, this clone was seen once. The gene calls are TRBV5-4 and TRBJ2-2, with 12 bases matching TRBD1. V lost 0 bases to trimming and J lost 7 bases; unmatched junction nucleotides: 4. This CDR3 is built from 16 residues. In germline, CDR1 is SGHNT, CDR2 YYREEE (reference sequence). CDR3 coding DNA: TGTGCCAGCAGCTTGGCCGGGACAGGGGGCATCGGGGAGCTGTTTTTT. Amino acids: CASSLAGTGGIGELFF.

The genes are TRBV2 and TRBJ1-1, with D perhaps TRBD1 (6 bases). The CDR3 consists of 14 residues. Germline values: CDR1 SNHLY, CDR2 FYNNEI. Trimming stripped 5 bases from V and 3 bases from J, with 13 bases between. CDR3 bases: TGTGCCAGCAGTCTCCAGGGGTGGGACACTGAAGCTTTCTTT. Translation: CASSLQGWDTEAFF.

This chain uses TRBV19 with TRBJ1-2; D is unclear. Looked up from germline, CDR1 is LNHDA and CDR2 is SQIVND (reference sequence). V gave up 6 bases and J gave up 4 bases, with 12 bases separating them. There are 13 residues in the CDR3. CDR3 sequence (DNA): TGTGCCAGTAGCTTTAACATCGGCTATGGCTACACCTTC. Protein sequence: CASSFNIGYGYTF.

The CDR3 DNA follows: TGTGCCAGCAGCGTAGATGGACGGCCCCAAGAGACCCAGTACTTC. Encoded protein: CASSVDGRPQETQYF. The chain recombines TRBV9 with TRBJ2-5, with no clear D. The germline CDR1 and CDR2 sequences are SGDLS and YYNGEE. The ends were cut back, 0 bases at V and 1 base at J, with 10 bases in the middle. The CDR3 is 15 amino acids.

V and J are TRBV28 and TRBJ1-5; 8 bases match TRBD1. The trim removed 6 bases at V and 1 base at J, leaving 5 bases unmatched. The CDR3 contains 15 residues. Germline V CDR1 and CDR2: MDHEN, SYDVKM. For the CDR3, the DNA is TGTGCCAGCAGGGGGGGACAGGTGAGCAATCAGCCCCAGCATTTT. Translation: CASRGGQVSNQPQHF.

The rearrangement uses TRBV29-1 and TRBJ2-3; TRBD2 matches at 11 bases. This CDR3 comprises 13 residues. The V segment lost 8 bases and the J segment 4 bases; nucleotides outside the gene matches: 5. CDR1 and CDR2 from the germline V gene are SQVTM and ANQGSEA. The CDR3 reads CSLKTSGADTQYF. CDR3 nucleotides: TGCAGCCTTAAGACTAGCGGGGCAGATACGCAGTATTTT.

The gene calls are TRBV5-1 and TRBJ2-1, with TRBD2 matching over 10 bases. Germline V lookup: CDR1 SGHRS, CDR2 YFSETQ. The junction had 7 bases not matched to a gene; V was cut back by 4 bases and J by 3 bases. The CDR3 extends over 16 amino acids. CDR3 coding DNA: TGCGCCAGCAGCCGCTCCGGGACTAGCGACTACAATGAGCAGTTCTTC. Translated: CASSRSGTSDYNEQFF.

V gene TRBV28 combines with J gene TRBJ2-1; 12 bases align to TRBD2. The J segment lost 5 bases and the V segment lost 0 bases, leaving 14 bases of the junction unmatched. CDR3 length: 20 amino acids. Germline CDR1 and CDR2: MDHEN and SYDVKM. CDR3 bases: TGTGCCAGCAGTTTATGGTTTAGGGCTAGCGGGGGGGCAAAAGACAATGAGCAGTTCTTC. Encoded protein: CASSLWFRASGGAKDNEQFF.

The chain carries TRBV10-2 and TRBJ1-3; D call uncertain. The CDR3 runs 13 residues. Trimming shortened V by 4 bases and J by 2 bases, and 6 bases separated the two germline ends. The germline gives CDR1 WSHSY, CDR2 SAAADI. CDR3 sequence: CASSGRAGNTIYF. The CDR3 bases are TGCGCCAGCAGTGGGAGGGCTGGAAACACCATATATTTT.

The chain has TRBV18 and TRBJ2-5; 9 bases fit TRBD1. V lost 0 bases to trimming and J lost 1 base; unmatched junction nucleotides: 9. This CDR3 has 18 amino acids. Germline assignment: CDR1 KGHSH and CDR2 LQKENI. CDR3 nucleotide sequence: TGTGCCAGCTCACCACCCCCGGGGACAGGGCCTAGCCAAGAGACCCAGTACTTC. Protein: CASSPPPGTGPSQETQYF.

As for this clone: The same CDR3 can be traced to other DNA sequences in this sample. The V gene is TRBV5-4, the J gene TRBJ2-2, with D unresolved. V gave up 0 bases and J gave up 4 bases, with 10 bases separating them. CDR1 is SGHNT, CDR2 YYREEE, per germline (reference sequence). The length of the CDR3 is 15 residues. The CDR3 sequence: CASSLAGRRTGELFF. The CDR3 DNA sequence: TGTGCCAGCAGCTTGGCCGGGCGTCGCACCGGGGAGCTGTTTTTT.